The rows below give T cell receptor beta chains drawn from one sample of a study of vaccination effects on CD4 cells after COVID-19. These TCRs are of unknown antigen specificity. Clones were sequenced by immunoSEQ multiplex PCR, and TCRdb holds only the in-frame ones, with some missing. This table holds about 72,000 clones, approximately 77% found once. Material: CD4+ T cells from PBMCs cultured without peptide, obtained before COVID-19 vaccination. These receptor sequences come from a human donor who received a COVID-19 vaccine. CDR3s include the opening cysteine and the closing phenylalanine or tryptophan. Where a row states a size, it is once, few, many or the class of an expanded clone; other rows omit it.

abundance: NA; j_gene: TRBJ2-1; v_gene: TRBV5-1; CDR3aa: CASSLDPSGGYNEQFF
abundance: NA; j_gene: TRBJ1-3; v_gene: TRBV5-1; CDR3aa: CASSSGGNTIYF
abundance: NA; j_gene: TRBJ1-5; v_gene: TRBV7-8; CDR3aa: CASSLGDRRGESQHF
abundance: few; j_gene: TRBJ1-1; v_gene: TRBV7-2; CDR3aa: CASSRTEEAFF
abundance: once; j_gene: TRBJ2-1; v_gene: TRBV18; CDR3aa: CASSGTGGSYNEQFF
abundance: NA; j_gene: TRBJ2-3; v_gene: TRBV19; CDR3aa: CASSMRTGQETDTQYF
abundance: NA; j_gene: TRBJ2-2; v_gene: TRBV3-1/TRBV3-2; CDR3aa: CASSQVKGNTGELFF
abundance: NA; j_gene: TRBJ2-1; v_gene: TRBV18; CDR3aa: CASSQSRQGAYNEQFF
abundance: NA; j_gene: TRBJ2-3; v_gene: TRBV5-1; CDR3aa: CASSLGPNTDTQYF
abundance: NA; j_gene: TRBJ1-2; v_gene: TRBV2; CDR3aa: CASSGSWTGNYGYTF
abundance: NA; j_gene: TRBJ2-5; v_gene: TRBV24-1; CDR3aa: CATSGLSGTAQETQYF
abundance: NA; j_gene: TRBJ1-1; v_gene: TRBV24-1; CDR3aa: CATSDLRSGRAFF
abundance: NA; j_gene: TRBJ1-2; v_gene: TRBV6-4; CDR3aa: CASSEGAAGYTF
abundance: few; j_gene: TRBJ1-2; v_gene: TRBV13; CDR3aa: CASSLVAGTGSYGYTF
abundance: NA; j_gene: TRBJ1-2; v_gene: TRBV5-1; CDR3aa: CASSQGQADYGYTF
abundance: NA; j_gene: TRBJ2-5; v_gene: TRBV11-2; CDR3aa: CASSLAEVRGQETQYF
abundance: NA; j_gene: TRBJ1-1; v_gene: TRBV10-3; CDR3aa: CASKGRTGGDTEAFF
abundance: NA; j_gene: TRBJ1-1; v_gene: TRBV19; CDR3aa: CASSMYQGIGTEAFF
abundance: once; j_gene: TRBJ2-4; v_gene: TRBV28; CDR3aa: CAAAGVDKNIQYF
abundance: few; j_gene: TRBJ2-1; v_gene: TRBV5-1; CDR3aa: CASSRLAQGYNEQFF
abundance: NA; j_gene: TRBJ2-5; v_gene: TRBV2; CDR3aa: CASSLPGQGDQETQYF
abundance: few; j_gene: TRBJ1-6; v_gene: TRBV2; CDR3aa: CASNPTGGQYSSPLHF
abundance: NA; j_gene: TRBJ1-1; v_gene: TRBV19; CDR3aa: CASSWDPNTEAFF
abundance: once; j_gene: TRBJ2-1; v_gene: TRBV19; CDR3aa: CASSIPADDKQFF
abundance: NA; j_gene: TRBJ1-4; v_gene: TRBV7-4; CDR3aa: CAKGKTGVEEKLFF
abundance: once; j_gene: TRBJ1-1; v_gene: TRBV18; CDR3aa: CASSPYSPGQGGEAFF
abundance: few; j_gene: TRBJ2-2; v_gene: TRBV3-1/TRBV3-2; CDR3aa: CASSRQGGLFF
abundance: once; j_gene: TRBJ1-1; v_gene: TRBV30; CDR3aa: CAWSRQGIVEAFF
abundance: NA; j_gene: TRBJ2-2; v_gene: TRBV19; CDR3aa: CASSRAANTGELFF
abundance: once; j_gene: TRBJ2-5; v_gene: TRBV28; CDR3aa: CASSSLFGTQYF
abundance: NA; j_gene: TRBJ1-4; v_gene: TRBV29-1; CDR3aa: CSAGTGPEKLFF
abundance: NA; j_gene: TRBJ1-3; v_gene: TRBV29-1; CDR3aa: CSVKLGAGGNTIYF
abundance: NA; j_gene: TRBJ2-5; v_gene: TRBV9; CDR3aa: CASSWGTEQETQYF
abundance: NA; j_gene: TRBJ1-5; v_gene: TRBV19; CDR3aa: CASSKVTDQPQHF
abundance: NA; j_gene: TRBJ1-5; v_gene: TRBV10-2; CDR3aa: CASSDSPRPNQPQHF
abundance: NA; j_gene: TRBJ2-3; v_gene: TRBV6-5; CDR3aa: CASRSRGAQYF
abundance: NA; j_gene: TRBJ1-2; v_gene: TRBV6-1; CDR3aa: CASSEPGQAAHGYIF
abundance: NA; j_gene: TRBJ1-4; v_gene: TRBV6-6; CDR3aa: CAISDRFATNEKLFF
abundance: once; j_gene: TRBJ2-5; v_gene: TRBV7-3; CDR3aa: CASSLYGDSLQTQYF
abundance: NA; j_gene: TRBJ1-3; v_gene: TRBV6-5; CDR3aa: CASTVQGASGNTIYF
abundance: NA; j_gene: TRBJ2-5; v_gene: TRBV7-9; CDR3aa: CAISGGTKETQYF
abundance: NA; j_gene: TRBJ2-3; v_gene: TRBV5-1; CDR3aa: CASFRISGDTQYF
abundance: few; j_gene: TRBJ1-2; v_gene: TRBV29-1; CDR3aa: CSGGQGDYGYTF
abundance: NA; j_gene: TRBJ2-2; v_gene: TRBV5-1; CDR3aa: CASSFGQSTGELFF
abundance: few; j_gene: TRBJ1-5; v_gene: TRBV4-1; CDR3aa: CASSRDSFSNQPQHF
abundance: NA; j_gene: TRBJ2-2; v_gene: TRBV5-1; CDR3aa: CASSSLNAIENTGELFF
abundance: NA; j_gene: TRBJ1-2; v_gene: TRBV7-2; CDR3aa: CASSLSSTGRVNYGYTF
abundance: NA; j_gene: TRBJ2-6; v_gene: TRBV19; CDR3aa: CASSIAWAGSGANVLTF
abundance: NA; j_gene: TRBJ1-3; v_gene: TRBV10-3; CDR3aa: CAISRGYTEAIYF
abundance: NA; j_gene: TRBJ2-4; v_gene: TRBV18; CDR3aa: CASSPPIEQAKNIQYF
abundance: NA; j_gene: TRBJ1-1; v_gene: TRBV2; CDR3aa: CASSFFGQLNTEAFF
abundance: NA; j_gene: TRBJ2-3; v_gene: TRBV9; CDR3aa: CASSAGRGPRTDTQYF
abundance: NA; j_gene: TRBJ1-3; v_gene: TRBV5-5; CDR3aa: CASSLNRGGDTIYF